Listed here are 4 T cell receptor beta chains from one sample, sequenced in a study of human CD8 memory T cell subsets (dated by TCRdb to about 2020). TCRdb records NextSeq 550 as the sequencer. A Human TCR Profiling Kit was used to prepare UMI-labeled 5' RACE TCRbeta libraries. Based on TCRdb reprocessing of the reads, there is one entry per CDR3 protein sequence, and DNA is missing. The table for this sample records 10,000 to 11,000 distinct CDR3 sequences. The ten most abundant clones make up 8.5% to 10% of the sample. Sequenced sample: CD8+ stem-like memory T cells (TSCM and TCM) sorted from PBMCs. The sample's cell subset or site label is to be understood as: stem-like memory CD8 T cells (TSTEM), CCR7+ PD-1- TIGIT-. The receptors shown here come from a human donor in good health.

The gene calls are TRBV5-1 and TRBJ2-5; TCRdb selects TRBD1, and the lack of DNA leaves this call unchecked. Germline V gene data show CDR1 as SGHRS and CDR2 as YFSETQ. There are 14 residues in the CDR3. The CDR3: CASRLSDRAETQYF.

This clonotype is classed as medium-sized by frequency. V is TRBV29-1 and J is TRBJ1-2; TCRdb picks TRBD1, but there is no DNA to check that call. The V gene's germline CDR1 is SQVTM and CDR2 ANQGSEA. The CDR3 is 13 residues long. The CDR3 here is CSVEGGDAYGYTF.

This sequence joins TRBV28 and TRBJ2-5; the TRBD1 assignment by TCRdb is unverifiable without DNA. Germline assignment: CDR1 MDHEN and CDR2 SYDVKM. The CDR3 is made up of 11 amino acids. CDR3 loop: CASNRGETQYF.

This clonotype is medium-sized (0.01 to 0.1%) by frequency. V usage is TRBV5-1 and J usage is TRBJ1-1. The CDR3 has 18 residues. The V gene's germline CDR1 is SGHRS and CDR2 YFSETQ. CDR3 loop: CASSLAIFQTLRNTEAFF.